This passage covers 29 T cell receptor beta chains from one sample sequenced in a study of cytomegalovirus exposure and HLA in healthy donors (TCRdb year 2017). Libraries were built with the immunoSEQ multiplex PCR assay. The multiplex PCR relied on a mix of 60 forward primers for TCR Vbeta segments and 13 reverse primers for TCR Jbeta segments. TCRdb mirrors the immuneACCESS table, restricted to in-frame sequences. Some clones are absent from its copies; in checked studies, under half trace to an unresolved V gene, and the reason for the others is unknown. This sample gives about 200,000 clones in total; 70% to 80% of them show up just once. The ten largest clones add up to 0.22% of the sample. The source material was PBMCs. Receptors were obtained from a girl between 2 and 10 years old in good health and CMV-seronegative.

The chain recombines TRBV5-8 with TRBJ2-3; no reliable D call. CDR1 is SGHTS and CDR2 is YDEGEE in the germline V gene. V shed 1 base and J shed 1 base, with 7 bases lying between them. This CDR3 comprises 14 residues. Written as DNA, the CDR3 is TGTGCCAGCAGCTTGTTAACTCGCACAGATACGCAGTATTTT. It yields the protein CASSLLTRTDTQYF. Filled out from reference TRBV5-8 and TRBJ2-3, the complete variable domain reads EAGVTQSPTHLIKTRGQQATLRCSPISGHTSVYWYQQALGLGLQFLLWYDEGEERNRGNFPPRFSGRQFPNYSSELNVNALELEDSALYLCASSLLTRTDTQYFGPGTRLTVL.

The gene calls are TRBV25-1 and TRBJ1-2, with 10 bases identical to TRBD1. Germline V lookup: CDR1 MGHDK, CDR2 SYGVNS. The CDR3 is 14 residues long. The junction had 2 bases not matched to a gene; V was cut back by 5 bases and J by 2 bases. CDR3 sequence: CASSPGQGNYGYTF. CDR3 nucleotide sequence: TGTGCCAGCAGTCCGGGACAGGGGAACTATGGCTACACCTTC.

The rearrangement links TRBV9 to TRBJ2-1; no definite D call. The CDR3 totals 15 residues. Germline CDR1 reads SGDLS; CDR2 reads YYNGEE. V dropped 4 bases and J dropped 0 bases, with 11 bases sitting between them. In DNA, the CDR3 is TGTGCCAGCAGCCCCAGGCATGGCTCCTACAATGAGCAGTTCTTC. This gives the protein CASSPRHGSYNEQFF.

V is TRBV7-6 and J is TRBJ2-1; 10 nucleotides line up with TRBD2. V lost 3 bases to trimming and J lost 8 bases; unmatched junction nucleotides: 4. The CDR3 sequence is 14 residues long. Germline V gene sequence: CDR1 SGHVS, CDR2 FNYEAQ. The CDR3 protein is CASSLSSGSYEQFF. The CDR3 DNA is TGTGCCAGCAGCTTGTCTAGCGGGAGCTATGAGCAGTTCTTC.

The gene calls are TRBV6-5 and TRBJ1-5; 7 nucleotides line up with TRBD1. Germline V CDR1 and CDR2: MNHEY, SVGAGI. The junction had 10 bases not matched to a gene; V was cut back by 2 bases and J by 6 bases. This CDR3 has 16 residues. The CDR3 sequence is CASSYDYRGRAQPQHF. The CDR3, as DNA: TGTGCCAGCAGTTACGACTACAGGGGAAGGGCTCAGCCCCAGCATTTT.

This clone showed up just a few times. The V call is TRBV7-9, the J call TRBJ1-1; D is possibly TRBD1 (6 bases). Germline V gene data show CDR1 as SEHNR and CDR2 as FQNEAQ (reference sequence). The ends were cut back, 3 bases at V and 1 base at J, with 12 bases in the middle. This CDR3 is built from 15 residues. In DNA form, the CDR3 reads TGTGCCAGCAGCTTGGGGGCAGGAACGAACACTGAAGCTTTCTTT. This gives the protein CASSLGAGTNTEAFF.

In its sample, this clone was seen once. The genes are TRBV6-1 and TRBJ1-2; D is unresolved. The V gene's germline CDR1 is MNHNS and CDR2 SASEGT. Trimming removed 7 bases at V and 8 bases at J, with 14 bases between. The CDR3 covers 12 residues. CDR3 protein: CASTSGGGGYTF. CDR3 bases: TGTGCCAGCACCTCGGGAGGAGGCGGCTACACCTTC.

This clone was seen only a few times. The rearrangement uses TRBV15 and TRBJ1-2; 7 nucleotides agree with TRBD1. CDR3 length: 16 residues. V shed 1 base and J 7 bases; nucleotides not matched to a gene: 12. The V gene's germline CDR1 is LNHNV and CDR2 YYDKDF (reference sequence). The CDR3 here is CATSRGNARQGFGYTF. The CDR3 DNA follows: TGTGCCACCAGCAGAGGGAACGCCCGACAGGGATTTGGCTACACCTTC.

This sequence joins TRBV5-1 and TRBJ2-2; D not resolved. Trimming took 0 bases from V and 3 from J, leaving 9 bases between them. The germline gives CDR1 SGHRS, CDR2 YFSETQ. The CDR3 totals 15 residues. The CDR3 sequence is CASSLAGTDTGELFF. CDR3 DNA: TGCGCCAGCAGCTTGGCCGGCACAGACACCGGGGAGCTGTTTTTT.

DNA for the CDR3: TGTGCCAGCAGCGCCGACAGGGAGAGTGGCTACACCTTC. Amino acids: CASSADRESGYTF. The chain is built from TRBV9 and TRBJ1-2; TRBD1 aligns across 7 bases. J was trimmed by 7 bases and V by 3 bases; bases with no gene match: 6. The CDR3 sequence is 13 residues long. CDR1 is SGDLS and CDR2 is YYNGEE in the germline V gene.

The genes are TRBV2 and TRBJ1-1; 7 bases are a match to TRBD1. V trimming: 6 bases; J trimming: 6 bases; junction bases outside the gene matches: 7. This CDR3 comprises 13 residues. From germline, CDR1 is SNHLY and CDR2 FYNNEI. Here the CDR3 reads CASSADRYAEAFF. CDR3 sequence (DNA): TGTGCCAGCAGCGCGGACAGGTATGCTGAAGCTTTCTTT. The variable domain in full, with the rest retrieved from reference TRBV2 and TRBJ1-1, is EPEVTQTPSHQVTQMGQEVILRCVPISNHLYFYWYRQILGQKVEFLVSFYNNEISEKSEIFDDQFSVERPDGSNFTLKIRSTKLEDSAMYFCASSADRYAEAFFGQGTRLTVV.

As concerns this clone: The junction differs from germline at one of its ends, possibly a read error. V is TRBV7-9 and J is TRBJ1-2; TRBD1 is a possible D gene (6 bases). In germline, CDR1 is SEHNR, CDR2 FQNEAQ (reference sequence). This CDR3 is 12 amino acids long. For the CDR3, the DNA is TGTTCCAGCAGCTTTACAGGGAATGGCTACACCTTC. Translated: CSSSFTGNGYTF.

The genes are TRBV5-4 and TRBJ2-5; TRBD2 matches at 9 bases. This CDR3 comprises 15 residues. V shed 4 bases and J 2 bases; nucleotides not matched to a gene: 6. The V gene's germline CDR1 is SGHNT and CDR2 YYREEE (reference sequence). The CDR3 protein is CASSLAAGGQETQYF. CDR3 in DNA: TGTGCCAGCAGCCTCGCCGCGGGGGGGCAAGAGACCCAGTACTTC.

This chain uses TRBV4-2 with TRBJ2-7; D may be TRBD2 (6 bases). Between the trimmed V and J ends, which lost 4 bases and 1 base, there was a span of 14 bases. The CDR3 runs to 15 residues. The germline V gene has CDR1 LGHNA and CDR2 YNFKEQ. The DNA for the CDR3 is TGTGCCAGCAGCCCAGTGCCGGGAGATTCCTACGAGCAGTACTTC. It codes for CASSPVPGDSYEQYF.

V is TRBV9 and J is TRBJ2-1, with 9 bases aligning to TRBD2. The CDR3 consists of 15 residues. V dropped 4 bases and J dropped 4; count of bases not matched to a gene: 6. The V gene's germline CDR1 is SGDLS and CDR2 YYNGEE. The CDR3 here is CASSPTAGGYNEQFF. Written as DNA, the CDR3 is TGTGCCAGCAGCCCCACAGCGGGGGGTTACAATGAGCAGTTCTTC. Combining the CDR3 with reference TRBV9 and TRBJ2-1 gives the whole variable domain DSGVTQTPKHLITATGQRVTLRCSPRSGDLSVYWYQQSLDQGLQFLIQYYNGEERAKGNILERFSAQQFPDLHSELNLSSLELGDSALYFCASSPTAGGYNEQFFGPGTRLTVL.

This clone was detected once. The chain recombines TRBV10-3 with TRBJ1-3, with D possibly being TRBD1 (5 bases). From germline, CDR1 is ENHRY and CDR2 SYGVKD. The V and J ends lost 10 bases and 0 bases respectively, with 13 bases between them. The CDR3 runs to 14 residues. The CDR3 region is CATRDSRSGNTIYF. The CDR3 region has the DNA TGTGCCACCAGAGACAGCCGCTCTGGAAACACCATATATTTT.

The V and J genes are TRBV25-1 and TRBJ2-6, with 8 bases that match TRBD1. The CDR3 totals 18 residues. Germline trimming cut 1 base from V and 1 base from J; bases unmatched to any gene: 6. Germline loops: CDR1 MGHDK, CDR2 SYGVNS. Here the CDR3 reads CASSELAGGVSGANVLTF. CDR3 in DNA: TGTGCCAGCAGTGAATTGGCAGGGGGCGTTTCTGGGGCCAACGTCCTGACTTTC.

This clone was observed a few times. The chain has TRBV15 and TRBJ2-2; 9 positions match TRBD1. The CDR3 extends over 16 amino acids. Trimming took 3 bases from V and 5 from J; bases not matched to a gene: 7. Germline CDR1 is LNHNV and CDR2 is YYDKDF (reference sequence). CDR3 nucleotides: TGTGCCACCAGCAGTAACCGGGACAGGGATACCGGGGAGCTGTTTTTT. Translated: CATSSNRDRDTGELFF.

The V gene is TRBV10-3, the J gene TRBJ1-2; perhaps TRBD1 as D (6 bases). The V gene lost 4 bases and the J gene lost 4 bases, with 22 bases spanning the gap. This CDR3 spans 17 amino acids. CDR1 and CDR2 from the germline V gene are ENHRY and SYGVKD. This chain's CDR3 is CAISGGTGGAGVYGYTF. The CDR3, as DNA: TGTGCCATCAGTGGCGGAACCGGGGGCGCGGGGGTCTATGGCTACACCTTC.

The rearrangement links TRBV7-9 to TRBJ2-5; maybe TRBD1 (6 bases). The V end was cut by 2 bases, the J end by 2 bases, with 15 bases between. CDR1 and CDR2 (germline): SEHNR, FQNEAQ (reference sequence). CDR3 length: 16 residues. CDR3 DNA sequence: TGTGCCAGCAGCTTATCCGGACGGACAGCTCAAGAGACCCAGTACTTC. Protein product: CASSLSGRTAQETQYF.

Here the CDR3 DNA reads TGTGCCAGCAGCGGGAGTGACTACGAGCAGTACTTC. It translates to CASSGSDYEQYF. The rearrangement uses TRBV5-6 and TRBJ2-7; tentative D call: TRBD2 (5 bases). The CDR3 consists of 12 residues. Between the trimmed V and J ends, which lost 4 bases and 3 bases, there was a span of 8 bases. Germline V gene sequence: CDR1 SGHDT, CDR2 YYEEEE.

A remark on this clone: A read error may account for a junction end that differs from germline. V is TRBV4-1 and J is TRBJ2-2; D gene ambiguous. In germline, CDR1 is MGHRA, CDR2 YSYEKL. The CDR3 length is 16 residues. The CDR3 protein is CASTQHTRLSAGELFF. The CDR3 DNA follows: TGCGCCAGCACCCAACACACCAGGCTCTCCGCCGGGGAGCTGTTTTTT.

This CDR3 reads CASSLMGGAAFF. The DNA for the CDR3 is TGTGCCAGCAGCCTGATGGGAGGGGCAGCTTTCTTT. This chain uses TRBV27 with TRBJ1-1; TRBD1 might be the D (5 bases). Trimming pared 6 bases from V and 10 bases from J, leaving 15 bases between. Germline CDR1 is MNHEY and CDR2 is SMNVEV (reference sequence). The CDR3 consists of 12 residues.

This chain uses TRBV4-2 with TRBJ2-3; 8 positions match TRBD1. The CDR3 loop spans 17 amino acids. The ends lost 0 bases at V and 1 base at J; junction bases unmatched: 6. From germline, CDR1 is LGHNA and CDR2 YNFKEQ. The DNA for the CDR3 is TGTGCCAGCAGCCAAGACCAACCGGGACAGGGCACAGATACGCAGTATTTT. Protein: CASSQDQPGQGTDTQYF.

The CDR3 DNA follows: TGTGCCAGCAGCCCGGGACTAGCGGGGAGAACCTACGAGCAGTACTTC. This sequence encodes CASSPGLAGRTYEQYF. This chain connects TRBV5-4 to TRBJ2-7, with 13 bases identical to TRBD2. V trimming: 4 bases; J trimming: 2 bases; junction bases outside the gene matches: 6. This CDR3 is 16 amino acids long. Germline V gives CDR1 SGHNT, CDR2 YYREEE (reference sequence).

The CDR3 DNA follows: TGCGCCAGCAGCCCTGACAGGCCCCCCACTGAAGCTTTCTTT. This codes for CASSPDRPPTEAFF. This chain uses TRBV5-1 with TRBJ1-1; TRBD1 might be the D (6 bases). The CDR3 runs to 14 residues. Germline CDR1 is SGHRS and CDR2 is YFSETQ. V lost 4 bases and J lost 4, with 14 bases in between.

The rearrangement joins TRBV4-1 to TRBJ2-5, with 10 bases lining up with TRBD2. The end of the DNA is better explained by TRBJ2-7, so the J call may be wrong. This CDR3 comprises 15 residues. Germline V gene data show CDR1 as MGHRA and CDR2 as YSYEKL. CDR3 nucleotide sequence: TGCGCCAGCAGCCAAGGACTAGCGGGCTCCTACGAGCAGTACTTC. Translated: CASSQGLAGSYEQYF.

The chain recombines TRBV7-9 with TRBJ1-6, with TRBD1 identical over 8 bases. V lost 5 bases, J lost 0 bases, and 6 bases stayed unmatched. Germline V lookup: CDR1 SEHNR, CDR2 FQNEAQ (reference sequence). The CDR3 has 17 amino acids. The CDR3: CASSRQGPSSYNSPLHF. The CDR3 nucleotides are TGTGCCAGCAGCCGACAGGGGCCCAGCTCCTATAATTCACCCCTCCACTTT. The full variable domain, rest sourced from reference TRBV7-9 and TRBJ1-6, is DTGVSQNPRHKITKRGQNVTFRCDPISEHNRLYWYRQTLGQGPEFLTYFQNEAQLEKSRLLSDRFSAERPKGSFSTLEIQRTEQGDSAMYLCASSRQGPSSYNSPLHFGNGTRLTVT.

The rearrangement links TRBV6-1 to TRBJ1-6; 9 positions agree with TRBD1. J gave up 10 bases and V 6 bases, and 7 bases lay outside the gene matches. Germline V CDR1 and CDR2: MNHNS, SASEGT. This CDR3 spans 14 amino acids. CDR3 DNA: TGTGCCAGCAGCCGACAGGGGGGGGGATCACCCCTCCACTTT. Encoded protein: CASSRQGGGSPLHF.